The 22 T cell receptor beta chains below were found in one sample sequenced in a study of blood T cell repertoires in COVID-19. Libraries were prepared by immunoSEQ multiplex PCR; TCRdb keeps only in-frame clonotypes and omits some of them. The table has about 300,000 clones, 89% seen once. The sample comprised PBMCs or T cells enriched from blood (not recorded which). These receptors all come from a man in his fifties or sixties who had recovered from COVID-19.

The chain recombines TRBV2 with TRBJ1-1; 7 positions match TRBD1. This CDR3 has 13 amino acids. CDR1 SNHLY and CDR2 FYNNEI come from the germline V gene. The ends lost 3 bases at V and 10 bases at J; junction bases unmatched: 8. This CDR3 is CASSETGLGGAFF. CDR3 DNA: TGTGCCAGCAGTGAGACAGGGCTAGGAGGAGCTTTCTTT.

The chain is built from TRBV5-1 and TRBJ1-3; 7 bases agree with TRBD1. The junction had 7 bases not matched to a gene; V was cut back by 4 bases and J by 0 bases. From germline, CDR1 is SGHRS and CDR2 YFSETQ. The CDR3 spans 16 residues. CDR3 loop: CASSQDRRHSGNTIYF. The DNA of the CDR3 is TGCGCCAGCAGCCAGGACAGGCGACACTCTGGAAACACCATATATTTT. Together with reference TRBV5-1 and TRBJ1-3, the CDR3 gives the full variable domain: KAGVTQTPRYLIKTRGQQVTLSCSPISGHRSVSWYQQTPGQGLQFLFEYFSETQRNKGNFPGRFSGRQFSNSRSEMNVSTLELGDSALYLCASSQDRRHSGNTIYFGEGSWLTVV.

CDR3 nucleotides: TGTGCCAGCAGCTTGGTTCCAGGGAACTATGGCTACACCTTC. It encodes CASSLVPGNYGYTF. The genes are TRBV5-4 and TRBJ1-2, with D perhaps matching TRBD1 (5 bases). Trimming took 0 bases from V and 2 from J, leaving 8 bases between them. CDR1 and CDR2 (germline): SGHNT, YYREEE (reference sequence). The CDR3 loop spans 14 amino acids. Drawing the rest from reference TRBV5-4 and TRBJ1-2, the complete variable domain is ETGVTQSPTHLIKTRGQQVTLRCSSQSGHNTVSWYQQALGQGPQFIFQYYREEENGRGNFPPRFSGLQFPNYSSELNVNALELDDSALYLCASSLVPGNYGYTFGSGTRLTVV.

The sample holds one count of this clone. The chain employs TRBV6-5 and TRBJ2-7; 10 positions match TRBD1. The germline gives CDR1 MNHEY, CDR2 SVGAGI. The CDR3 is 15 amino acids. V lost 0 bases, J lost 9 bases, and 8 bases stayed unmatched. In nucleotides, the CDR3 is TGTGCCAGCAGTTACTCAGGCGGGACAGGGGAACGGCAGTACTTC. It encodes CASSYSGGTGERQYF.

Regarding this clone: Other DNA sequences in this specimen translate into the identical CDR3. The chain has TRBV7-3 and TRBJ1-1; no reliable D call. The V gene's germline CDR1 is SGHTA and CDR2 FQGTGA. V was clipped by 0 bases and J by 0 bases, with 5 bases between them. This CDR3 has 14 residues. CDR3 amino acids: CASSLTPVNTEAFF. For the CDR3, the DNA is TGTGCCAGCAGCTTAACTCCGGTGAACACTGAAGCTTTCTTT. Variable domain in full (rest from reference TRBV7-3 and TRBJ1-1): GAGVSQTPSNKVTEKGKYVELRCDPISGHTALYWYRQSLGQGPEFLIYFQGTGAADDSGLPNDRFFAVRPEGSVSTLKIQRTERGDSAVYLCASSLTPVNTEAFFGQGTRLTVV.

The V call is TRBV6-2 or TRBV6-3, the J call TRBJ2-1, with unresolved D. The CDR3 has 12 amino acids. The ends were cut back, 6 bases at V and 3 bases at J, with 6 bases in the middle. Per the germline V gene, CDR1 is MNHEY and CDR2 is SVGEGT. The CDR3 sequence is CASSKLYNEQFF. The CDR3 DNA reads TGTGCCAGCAGCAAACTCTACAATGAGCAGTTCTTC.

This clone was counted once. CDR3 region: CASSWVGQAYNEQFF. Here the CDR3 DNA reads TGTGCCAGTAGCTGGGTGGGACAGGCCTACAATGAGCAGTTCTTC. The rearrangement links TRBV19 to TRBJ2-1, with TRBD1 matching over 8 bases. With 6 bases clipped from V and 2 bases from J, the junction kept 6 bases outside the gene matches. The CDR3 is 15 residues long. In germline, CDR1 is LNHDA, CDR2 SQIVND (reference sequence). Full variable domain (missing parts from reference TRBV19 and TRBJ2-1): DGGITQSPKYLFRKEGQNVTLSCEQNLNHDAMYWYRQDPGQGLRLIYYSQIVNDFQKGDIAEGYSVSREKKESFPLTVTSAQKNPTAFYLCASSWVGQAYNEQFFGPGTRLTVL.

DNA for the CDR3: TGCGCCAGCAGTGAGGCCAGGGGGCTATCCTACAATGAGCAGTTCTTC. This sequence encodes CASSEARGLSYNEQFF. The chain is built from TRBV10-1 and TRBJ2-1, with TRBD1 identical over 8 bases. Per germline, CDR1 WNHNN and CDR2 SYGVQD (reference sequence). The CDR3 consists of 16 residues. V shed 2 bases and J 1 base; nucleotides not matched to a gene: 4.

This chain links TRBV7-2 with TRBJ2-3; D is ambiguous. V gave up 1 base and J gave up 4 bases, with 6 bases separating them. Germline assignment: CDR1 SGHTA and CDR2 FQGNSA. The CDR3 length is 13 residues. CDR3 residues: CASSLGAPDTQYF. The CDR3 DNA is TGTGCCAGCAGCTTAGGAGCCCCAGATACGCAGTATTTT.

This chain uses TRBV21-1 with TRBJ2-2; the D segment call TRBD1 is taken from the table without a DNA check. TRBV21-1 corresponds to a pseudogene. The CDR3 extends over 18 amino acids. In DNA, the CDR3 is TGTGCCAGCAGCACCGAGGGGGGAGGACAGGGAGACACCGGGGAGCTGTTTTTT. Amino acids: CASSTEGGGQGDTGELFF.

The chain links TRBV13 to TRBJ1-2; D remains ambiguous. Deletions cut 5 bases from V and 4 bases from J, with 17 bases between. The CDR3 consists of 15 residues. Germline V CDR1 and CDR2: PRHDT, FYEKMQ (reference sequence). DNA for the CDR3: TGTGCCAGCAGCCCTAACCCCCAGGTACCCTATGGCTACACCTTC. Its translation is CASSPNPQVPYGYTF.

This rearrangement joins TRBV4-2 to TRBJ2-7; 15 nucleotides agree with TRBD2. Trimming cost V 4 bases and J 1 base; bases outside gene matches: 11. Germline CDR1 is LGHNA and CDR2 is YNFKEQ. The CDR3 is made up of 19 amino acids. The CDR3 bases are TGTGCCAGCAGCCCCCTGGGACTAGCGGGAGGAGAAAGATCCTACGAGCAGTACTTC. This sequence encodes CASSPLGLAGGERSYEQYF.

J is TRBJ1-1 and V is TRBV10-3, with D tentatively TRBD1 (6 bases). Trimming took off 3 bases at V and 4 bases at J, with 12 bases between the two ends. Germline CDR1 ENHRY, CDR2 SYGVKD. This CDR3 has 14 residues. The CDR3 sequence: CAISDRGAVTEAFF. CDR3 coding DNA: TGTGCCATCAGTGATCGGGGGGCGGTCACTGAAGCTTTCTTT.

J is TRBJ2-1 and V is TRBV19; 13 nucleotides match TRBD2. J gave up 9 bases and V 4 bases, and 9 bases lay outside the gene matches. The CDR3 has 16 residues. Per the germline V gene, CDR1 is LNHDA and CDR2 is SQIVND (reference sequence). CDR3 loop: CASSKTTGLAGFEQFF. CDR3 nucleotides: TGTGCCAGTAGTAAAACGACGGGACTAGCGGGATTTGAGCAGTTCTTC.

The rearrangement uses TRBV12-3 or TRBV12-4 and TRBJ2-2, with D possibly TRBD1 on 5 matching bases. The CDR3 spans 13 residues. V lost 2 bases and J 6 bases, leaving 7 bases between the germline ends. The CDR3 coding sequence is TGTGCCAGCAGTTTACAGGGTTCCGGGGAGCTGTTTTTT. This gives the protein CASSLQGSGELFF.

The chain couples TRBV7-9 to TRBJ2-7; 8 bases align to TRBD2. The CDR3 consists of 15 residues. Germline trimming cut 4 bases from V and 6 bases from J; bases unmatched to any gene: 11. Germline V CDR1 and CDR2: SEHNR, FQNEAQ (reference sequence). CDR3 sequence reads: CASSSYSGMSGEQYF. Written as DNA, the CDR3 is TGTGCCAGCAGCTCCTATAGCGGGATGTCCGGCGAGCAGTACTTC.

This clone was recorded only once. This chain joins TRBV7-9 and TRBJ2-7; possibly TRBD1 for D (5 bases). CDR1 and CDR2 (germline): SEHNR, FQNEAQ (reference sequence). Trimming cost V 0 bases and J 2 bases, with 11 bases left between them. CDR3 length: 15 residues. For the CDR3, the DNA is TGTGCCAGCAGCTTAGCGGGGCAGGCCCCCTACGAGCAGTACTTC. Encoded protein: CASSLAGQAPYEQYF.

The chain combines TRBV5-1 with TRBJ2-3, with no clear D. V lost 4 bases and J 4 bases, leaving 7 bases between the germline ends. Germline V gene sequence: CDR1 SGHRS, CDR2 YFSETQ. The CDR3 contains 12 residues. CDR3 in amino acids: CASSTHPDTQYF. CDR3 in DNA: TGCGCCAGCAGCACACATCCAGATACGCAGTATTTT.

Here the CDR3 DNA reads TGCGCCAGCAGCCAAAATGACTGGGTACGTGGAGATACGCAGTATTTT. This gives the protein CASSQNDWVRGDTQYF. This chain links TRBV4-1 with TRBJ2-3; D not certain. This CDR3 has 16 amino acids. The germline gives CDR1 MGHRA, CDR2 YSYEKL. V was cut by 2 bases and J by 5 bases, with 17 bases left in between.

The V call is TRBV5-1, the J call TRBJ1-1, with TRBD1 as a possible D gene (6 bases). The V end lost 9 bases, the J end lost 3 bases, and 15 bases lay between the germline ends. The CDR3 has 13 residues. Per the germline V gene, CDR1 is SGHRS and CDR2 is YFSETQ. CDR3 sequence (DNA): TGCGCCACCAGAACAGGGTCGGACACTGAAGCTTTCTTT. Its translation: CATRTGSDTEAFF.

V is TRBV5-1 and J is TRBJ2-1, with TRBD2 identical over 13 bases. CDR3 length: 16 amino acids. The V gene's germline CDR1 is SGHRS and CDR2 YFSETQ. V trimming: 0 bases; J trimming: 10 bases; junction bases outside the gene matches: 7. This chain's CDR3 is CASSLAGTSGTVEQFF. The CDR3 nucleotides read TGCGCCAGCAGCTTGGCCGGGACTAGCGGGACGGTGGAGCAGTTCTTC. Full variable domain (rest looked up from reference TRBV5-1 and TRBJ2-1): KAGVTQTPRYLIKTRGQQVTLSCSPISGHRSVSWYQQTPGQGLQFLFEYFSETQRNKGNFPGRFSGRQFSNSRSEMNVSTLELGDSALYLCASSLAGTSGTVEQFFGPGTRLTVL.

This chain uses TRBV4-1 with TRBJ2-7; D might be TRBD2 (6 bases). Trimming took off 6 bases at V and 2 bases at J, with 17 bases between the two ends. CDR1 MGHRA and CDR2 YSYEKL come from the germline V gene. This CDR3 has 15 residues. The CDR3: CASSSGGVAAYEQYF. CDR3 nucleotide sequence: TGCGCCAGCAGTTCTGGCGGGGTAGCGGCCTACGAGCAGTACTTC.